The clone carrying this TCR beta chain came up a few times. The CDR3 runs to 15 residues. The V gene lost 5 bases and the J gene lost 4 bases, with 17 bases spanning the gap. The germline CDR1 and CDR2 sequences are SEHNR and FQNEAQ (reference sequence). These data originate in a study of somatic mutations in cytotoxic T cells in rheumatoid arthritis. Sequenced by immunoSEQ multiplex PCR; TCRdb stores in-frame clones only, minus some. The sample gives around 15,000 clones, about three quarters of which show up once; about 10% is in the top ten. This chain connects TRBV7-9 to TRBJ1-1, with D perhaps TRBD1 (6 bases). Sequenced sample: CD8+ T cells sorted from blood. The sequence was obtained from an adult with rheumatoid arthritis. The CDR3 bases are TGTGCCAGCAGCCTACAGGGTGGGGGTGGCACTGAAGCTTTCTTT. This translates into CASSLQGGGGTEAFF.